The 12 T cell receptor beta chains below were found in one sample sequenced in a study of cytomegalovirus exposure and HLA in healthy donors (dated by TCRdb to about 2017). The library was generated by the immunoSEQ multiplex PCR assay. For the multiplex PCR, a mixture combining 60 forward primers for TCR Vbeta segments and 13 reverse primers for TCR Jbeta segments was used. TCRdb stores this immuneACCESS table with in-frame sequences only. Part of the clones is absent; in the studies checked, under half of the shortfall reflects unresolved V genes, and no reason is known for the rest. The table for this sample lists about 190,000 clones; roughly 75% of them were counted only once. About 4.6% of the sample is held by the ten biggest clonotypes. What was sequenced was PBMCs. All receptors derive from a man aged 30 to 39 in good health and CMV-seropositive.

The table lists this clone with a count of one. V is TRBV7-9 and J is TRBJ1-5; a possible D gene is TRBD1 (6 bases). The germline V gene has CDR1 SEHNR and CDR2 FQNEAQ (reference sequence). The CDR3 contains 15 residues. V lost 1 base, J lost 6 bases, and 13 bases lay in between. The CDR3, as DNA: TGTGCCAGCAGCTTAGAACAGGGAGGGGGTCAGCCCCAGCATTTT. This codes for CASSLEQGGGQPQHF.

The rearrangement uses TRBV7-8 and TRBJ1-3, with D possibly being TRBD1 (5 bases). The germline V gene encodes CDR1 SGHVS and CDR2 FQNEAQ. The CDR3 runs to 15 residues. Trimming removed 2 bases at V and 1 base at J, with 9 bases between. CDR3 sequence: CASSLWGRSGNTIYF. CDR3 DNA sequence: TGTGCCAGCAGCTTATGGGGGAGGTCTGGAAACACCATATATTTT.

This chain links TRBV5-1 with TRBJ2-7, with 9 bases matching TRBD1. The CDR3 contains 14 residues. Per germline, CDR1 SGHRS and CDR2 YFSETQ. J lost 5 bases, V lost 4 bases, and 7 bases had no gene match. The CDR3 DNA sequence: TGCGCCAGCAGCAGGGGACAGGGAACGGACGAGCAGTACTTC. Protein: CASSRGQGTDEQYF.

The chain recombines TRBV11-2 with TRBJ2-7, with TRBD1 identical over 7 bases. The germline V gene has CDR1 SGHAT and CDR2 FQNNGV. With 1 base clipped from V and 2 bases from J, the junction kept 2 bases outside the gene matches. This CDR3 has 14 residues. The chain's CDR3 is CASSLGGTAYEQYF. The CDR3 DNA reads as TGTGCCAGCAGCTTAGGGGGGACAGCCTACGAGCAGTACTTC.

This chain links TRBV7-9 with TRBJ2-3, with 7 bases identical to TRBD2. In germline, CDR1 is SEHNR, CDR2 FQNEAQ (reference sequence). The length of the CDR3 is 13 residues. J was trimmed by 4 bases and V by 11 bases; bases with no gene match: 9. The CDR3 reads CAAGLAVPDTQYF. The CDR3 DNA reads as TGTGCCGCAGGGCTAGCGGTACCAGATACGCAGTATTTT.

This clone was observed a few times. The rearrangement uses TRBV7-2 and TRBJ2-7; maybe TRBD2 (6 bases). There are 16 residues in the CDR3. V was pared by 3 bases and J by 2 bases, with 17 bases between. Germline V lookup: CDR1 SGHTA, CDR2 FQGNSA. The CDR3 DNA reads TGTGCCAGCAGCTTGGGCGCGGAGGGGAGACCCTACGAGCAGTACTTC. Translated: CASSLGAEGRPYEQYF.

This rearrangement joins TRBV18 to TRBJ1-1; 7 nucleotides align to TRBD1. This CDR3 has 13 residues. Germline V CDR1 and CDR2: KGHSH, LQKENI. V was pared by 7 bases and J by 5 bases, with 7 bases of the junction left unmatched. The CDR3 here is CASLKQGRTEAFF. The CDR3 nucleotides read TGTGCCAGCTTAAAACAGGGGAGGACTGAAGCTTTCTTT. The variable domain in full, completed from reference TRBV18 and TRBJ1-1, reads NAGVMQNPRHLVRRRGQEARLRCSPMKGHSHVYWYRQLPEEGLKFMVYLQKENIIDESGMPKERFSAEFPKEGPSILRIQQVVRGDSAAYFCASLKQGRTEAFFGQGTRLTVV.

The CDR3 sequence: CASLTGGGGQETQYF. In DNA form, the CDR3 reads TGTGCCAGCCTTACGGGGGGAGGGGGCCAAGAGACCCAGTACTTC. This sequence joins TRBV6-1 and TRBJ2-5; D possibly corresponds to TRBD2 (7 bases). The length of the CDR3 is 15 residues. Germline V lookup: CDR1 MNHNS, CDR2 SASEGT. With 8 bases removed from V and 1 base from J, the gap between germline ends came to 17 bases.

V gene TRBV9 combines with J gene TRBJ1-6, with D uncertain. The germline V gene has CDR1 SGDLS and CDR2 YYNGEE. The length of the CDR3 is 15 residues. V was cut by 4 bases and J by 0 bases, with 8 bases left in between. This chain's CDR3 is CASSNTDSYNSPLHF. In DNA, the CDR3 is TGTGCCAGCAGCAACACAGACTCCTATAATTCACCCCTCCACTTT.

CDR3 sequence: CSVEDLSRETPQETQYF. CDR3 coding DNA: TGCAGCGTTGAAGATCTTTCGCGGGAGACTCCCCAAGAGACCCAGTACTTC. This sequence joins TRBV29-1 and TRBJ2-5, with 7 nucleotides matching TRBD2. The germline V gene encodes CDR1 SQVTM and CDR2 ANQGSEA. This CDR3 has 17 residues. J gave up 1 base and V 0 bases, and 11 bases lay outside the gene matches.

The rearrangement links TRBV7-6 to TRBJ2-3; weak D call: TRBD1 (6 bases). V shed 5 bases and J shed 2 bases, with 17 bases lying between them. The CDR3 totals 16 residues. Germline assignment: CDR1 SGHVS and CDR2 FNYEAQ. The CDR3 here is CASSPLGGTTTDTQYF. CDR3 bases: TGTGCCAGCAGCCCCCTAGGGGGAACTACCACAGATACGCAGTATTTT.

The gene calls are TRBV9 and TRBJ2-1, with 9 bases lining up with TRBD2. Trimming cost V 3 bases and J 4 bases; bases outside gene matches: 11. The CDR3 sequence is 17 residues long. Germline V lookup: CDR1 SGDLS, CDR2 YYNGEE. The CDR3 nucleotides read TGTGCCAGCAGCGCTTCCGAGACTAGCGGAGAATACAATGAGCAGTTCTTC. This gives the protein CASSASETSGEYNEQFF.